This T cell receptor beta chain is from a study of cytomegalovirus exposure and HLA in healthy donors. Trimming cost V 3 bases and J 3 bases, with 9 bases left between them. This CDR3 region has 13 residues. Germline-derived CDR1 and CDR2 are MNHNS and SASEGT. Study-level findings and limits: Being productive about 87% or about 30% of the time was typical of most TCR beta V segments in an earlier analysis.

PCR primers comprised 60 Vbeta and 13 Jbeta primers. Clones were read by immunoSEQ multiplex PCR, and TCRdb kept only the in-frame ones, dropping some. The table includes 100,000 to 150,000 clones, around 78% detected once. To note about this clone: Its matching antigen is unknown.

Sequencing input: PBMCs. The chain joins TRBV6-1 to TRBJ2-7; D not resolved. This clonotype was obtained from a man aged 35-49 years in good health and CMV-seronegative. CDR3 DNA sequence: TGTGCCAGCAGTGAGGTACAGCTCTACGAGCAGTACTTC. As protein: CASSEVQLYEQYF.